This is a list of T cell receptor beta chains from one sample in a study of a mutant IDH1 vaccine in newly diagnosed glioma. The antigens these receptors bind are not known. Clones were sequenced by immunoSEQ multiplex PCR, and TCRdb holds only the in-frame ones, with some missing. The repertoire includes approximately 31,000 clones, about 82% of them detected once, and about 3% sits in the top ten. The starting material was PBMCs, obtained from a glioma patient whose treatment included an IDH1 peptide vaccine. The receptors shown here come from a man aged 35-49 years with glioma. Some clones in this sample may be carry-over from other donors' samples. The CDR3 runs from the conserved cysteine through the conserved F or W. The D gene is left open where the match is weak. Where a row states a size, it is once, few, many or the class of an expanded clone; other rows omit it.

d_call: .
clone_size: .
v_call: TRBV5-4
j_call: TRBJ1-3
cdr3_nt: TGTGCCAGCAGCTTCAAGCCGCCGGGCCTCTCTGGAAACACCATATATTTT
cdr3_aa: CASSFKPPGLSGNTIYF

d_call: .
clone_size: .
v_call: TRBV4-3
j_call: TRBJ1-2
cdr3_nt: TGCGCCAGCAGCCGTCTGCGCGGGTTAATGGATGGCTACACCTTC
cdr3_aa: CASSRLRGLMDGYTF

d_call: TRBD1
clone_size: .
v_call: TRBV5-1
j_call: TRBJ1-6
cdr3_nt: TGCGCCAGCAGCTATGGACAGGGGGGTTCACCCCTCCACTTT
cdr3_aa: CASSYGQGGSPLHF

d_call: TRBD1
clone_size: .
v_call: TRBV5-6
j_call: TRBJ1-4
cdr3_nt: TGTGCCAGCAGCTCACCTCAATTAACCGGGACAGGGGCGGAAAAACTGTTTTTT
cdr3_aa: CASSSPQLTGTGAEKLFF

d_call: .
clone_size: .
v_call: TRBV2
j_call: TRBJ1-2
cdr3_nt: TGTGCCAGCAGTGAATTAAGGACTGATCACTATGGCTACACCTTC
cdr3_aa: CASSELRTDHYGYTF

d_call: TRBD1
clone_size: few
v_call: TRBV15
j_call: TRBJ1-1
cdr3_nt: TGTGCCACCAGCAGAAGGGGACAGGCGAACACTGAAGCTTTCTTT
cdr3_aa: CATSRRGQANTEAFF

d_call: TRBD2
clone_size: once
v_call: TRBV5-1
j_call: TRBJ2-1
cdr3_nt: TGCGCCAGCAGCTCTCTACTAGCGGGGGCCCCTGGATTCCAGTTCTTC
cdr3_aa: CASSSLLAGAPGFQFF

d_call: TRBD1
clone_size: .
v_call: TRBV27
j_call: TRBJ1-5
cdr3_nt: TGTGCCAGCAAACCAGGGACAGGGGTAAAGCCCCAGCATTTT
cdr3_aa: CASKPGTGVKPQHF

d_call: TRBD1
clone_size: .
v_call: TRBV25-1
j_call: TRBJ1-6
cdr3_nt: TGTGCCAGCAGTCGCGGACAGGGAATTTCACCCCTCCACTTT
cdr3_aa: CASSRGQGISPLHF

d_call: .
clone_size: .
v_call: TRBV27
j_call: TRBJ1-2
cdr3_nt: TGTGCCAGCAGTTCATTTGCCCAGGGGAGCTATGGCTACACCTTC
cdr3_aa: CASSSFAQGSYGYTF

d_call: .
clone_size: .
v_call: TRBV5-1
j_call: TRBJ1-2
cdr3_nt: TGCGCCAGCAGCTTGATCTCTAACTATGGCTACACCTTC
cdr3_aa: CASSLISNYGYTF

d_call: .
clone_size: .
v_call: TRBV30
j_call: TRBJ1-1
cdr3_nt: TGTGCCTGGAGTGTTGTGGGCTGGAACACTGAAGCTTTCTTT
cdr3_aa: CAWSVVGWNTEAFF

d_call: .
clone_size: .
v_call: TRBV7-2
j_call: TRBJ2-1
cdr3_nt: TGTGCCAGCAGCTTAGCGGGCCAATCCTACAATGAGCAGTTCTTC
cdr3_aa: CASSLAGQSYNEQFF

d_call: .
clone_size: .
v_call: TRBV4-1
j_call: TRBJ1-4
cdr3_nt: TGCGCCAGCAGCCAAGATTGGGGGGGCGCGAGTGAAAAACTGTTTTTT
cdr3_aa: CASSQDWGGASEKLFF

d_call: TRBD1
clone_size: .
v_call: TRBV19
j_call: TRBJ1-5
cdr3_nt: TGTGCCAGTAGTATGTTCAGGACAGGGGGGACTCAGCCCCAGCATTTT
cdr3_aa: CASSMFRTGGTQPQHF

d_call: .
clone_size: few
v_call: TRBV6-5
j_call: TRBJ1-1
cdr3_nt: TGTGCCAGCAGTTACAAAAGGGGGATGAGCACTGAAGCTTTCTTT
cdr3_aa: CASSYKRGMSTEAFF

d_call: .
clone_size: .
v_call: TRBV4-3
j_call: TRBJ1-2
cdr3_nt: TGCGCCAGCAGCCAAGATGTGGGGGCTAACTATGGCTACACCTTC
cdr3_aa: CASSQDVGANYGYTF

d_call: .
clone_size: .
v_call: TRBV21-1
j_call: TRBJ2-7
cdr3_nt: TGTGCCAGCAGCAAATGTGAACAGGTCTCCTACGAGCAGTACTTC
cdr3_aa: CASSKCEQVSYEQYF

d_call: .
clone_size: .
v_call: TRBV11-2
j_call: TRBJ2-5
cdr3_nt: TGTGCCAGCAGCTTAGATTGGGGGCAGGAGACCCAGTACTTC
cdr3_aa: CASSLDWGQETQYF

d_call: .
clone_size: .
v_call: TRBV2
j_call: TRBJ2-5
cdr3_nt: TGTGCCAGCAGGCACCAGATGGGGGAAGAGACCCAGTACTTC
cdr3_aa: CASRHQMGEETQYF

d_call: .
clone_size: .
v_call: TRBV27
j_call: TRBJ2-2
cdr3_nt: TGTGCCAGCAGGCTTCTCACCGGGGAGCTGTTTTTT
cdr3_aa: CASRLLTGELFF

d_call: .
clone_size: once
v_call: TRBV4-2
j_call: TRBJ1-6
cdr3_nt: TGTGCCAGCAGCCAAGGGGCACGGGTTAATTCACCCCTCCACTTT
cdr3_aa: CASSQGARVNSPLHF

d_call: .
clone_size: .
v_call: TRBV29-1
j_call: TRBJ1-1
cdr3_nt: TGCAGCGTTACGCGTAACGACCAGGGTTCTGAAGCTTTCTTT
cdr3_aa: CSVTRNDQGSEAFF

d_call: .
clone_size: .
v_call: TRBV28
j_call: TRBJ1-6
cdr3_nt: TGTGCCACCTGGGCCGGGGATTCACCCCTCCACTTT
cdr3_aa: CATWAGDSPLHF

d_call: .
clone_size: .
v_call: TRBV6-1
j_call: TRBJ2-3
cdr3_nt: TGTGCCAGCAGTGCCCCAGTGGGTGACACAGATACGCAGTATTTT
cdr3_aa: CASSAPVGDTDTQYF

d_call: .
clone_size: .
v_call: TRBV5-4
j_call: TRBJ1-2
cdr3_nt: TGTGCCAGCAGCTTGGCAGGGCGGGGCTATGGCTACACCTTC
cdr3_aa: CASSLAGRGYGYTF

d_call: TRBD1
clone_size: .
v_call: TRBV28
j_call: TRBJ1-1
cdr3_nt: TGTGCCAGCAGGCGGACAGGGGGCACTGAAGCTTTCTTT
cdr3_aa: CASRRTGGTEAFF